This is a list of T cell receptor beta chains from one sample in a study of cytotoxic CD8 clonotypes in ibrutinib-treated CLL. TCRdb's table, derived via immunoSEQ multiplex PCR, lists solely in-frame clones and lacks some. The data contain 130,000 or so clones, 77% of them singletons. The specimen was PBMCs, collected after 12 months of ibrutinib treatment. Receptors originate from a human donor with chronic lymphocytic leukemia. Each CDR3 is given with its conserved first and last residue. D genes are given only for firm matches. The size entry is marked missing in some rows and otherwise reads once, few, many or a size class.

d_call: TRBD1; clone_size: .; j_call: TRBJ2-7; v_call: TRBV19; cdr3_aa: CASSLETGAGSYEQYF; cdr3_nt: TGTGCCAGTAGTCTGGAGACAGGGGCCGGTTCCTACGAGCAGTACTTC
d_call: .; clone_size: .; j_call: TRBJ2-2; v_call: TRBV27; cdr3_aa: CASSDVNTGELFF; cdr3_nt: TGTGCCAGCAGTGATGTCAACACCGGGGAGCTGTTTTTT
d_call: TRBD2; clone_size: .; j_call: TRBJ2-3; v_call: TRBV5-1; cdr3_aa: CASSLVLQAGGPDTQYF; cdr3_nt: TGCGCCAGCAGCTTAGTTTTACAAGCGGGGGGGCCAGATACGCAGTATTTT
d_call: TRBD1; clone_size: few; j_call: TRBJ1-3; v_call: TRBV27; cdr3_aa: CASRNRGTGNTIYF; cdr3_nt: TGTGCCAGCAGGAACAGGGGGACGGGAAACACCATATATTTT
d_call: .; clone_size: .; j_call: TRBJ2-7; v_call: TRBV7-6; cdr3_aa: CASSLSRVTEQYF; cdr3_nt: TGTGCCAGCAGCTTAAGCAGGGTAACCGAGCAGTACTTC
d_call: .; clone_size: .; j_call: TRBJ2-7; v_call: TRBV7-9; cdr3_aa: CASSPSPLEQYF; cdr3_nt: TGTGCCAGCAGCCCCAGCCCCCTCGAGCAGTACTTC
d_call: .; clone_size: .; j_call: TRBJ2-1; v_call: TRBV5-1; cdr3_aa: CASSFSISYYNEQFF; cdr3_nt: TGCGCCAGCAGCTTTAGTATCTCCTACTACAATGAGCAGTTCTTC
d_call: .; clone_size: .; j_call: TRBJ2-7; v_call: TRBV7-9; cdr3_aa: CASSWDISYEQYF; cdr3_nt: TGTGCCAGCAGCTGGGACATCTCCTACGAGCAGTACTTC
d_call: .; clone_size: many; j_call: TRBJ1-5; v_call: TRBV28; cdr3_aa: CATHASRARQPQHF; cdr3_nt: TGTGCCACCCACGCCTCGAGGGCGAGGCAGCCCCAGCATTTT
d_call: .; clone_size: .; j_call: TRBJ1-1; v_call: TRBV9; cdr3_aa: CASSVEGGTEAFF; cdr3_nt: TGTGCCAGCAGCGTAGAGGGGGGCACTGAAGCTTTCTTT
d_call: TRBD1; clone_size: .; j_call: TRBJ1-2; v_call: TRBV28; cdr3_aa: CASSPHPGQLGGYTF; cdr3_nt: TGTGCCAGCAGTCCCCATCCGGGACAGCTCGGGGGCTACACCTTC
d_call: .; clone_size: once; j_call: TRBJ1-2; v_call: TRBV4-1; cdr3_aa: CASSQDRADGYTF; cdr3_nt: TGCGCCAGCAGCCAAGATCGGGCCGATGGCTACACCTTC
d_call: .; clone_size: many; j_call: TRBJ1-6; v_call: TRBV27; cdr3_aa: CASSLDSYRSPLHF; cdr3_nt: TGTGCCAGCAGTCTAGACAGCTATCGATCACCCCTCCACTTT
d_call: TRBD1; clone_size: .; j_call: TRBJ2-2; v_call: TRBV6-4; cdr3_aa: CASSAEGQGAPTRELFF; cdr3_nt: TGTGCCAGCAGCGCCGAGGGACAGGGGGCGCCTACTAGGGAGCTGTTTTTT
d_call: TRBD1; clone_size: once; j_call: TRBJ2-1; v_call: TRBV28; cdr3_aa: CASSPTGSHYNEQFF; cdr3_nt: TGTGCCAGCAGTCCGACAGGGTCACACTACAATGAGCAGTTCTTC
d_call: TRBD1; clone_size: many; j_call: TRBJ1-5; v_call: TRBV18; cdr3_aa: CASSLRQGSFDQPQHF; cdr3_nt: TGTGCCAGCTCATTACGACAGGGGTCCTTCGATCAGCCCCAGCATTTT
d_call: .; clone_size: once; j_call: TRBJ2-1; v_call: TRBV21-1; cdr3_aa: CASPRWGPCVYNEQFF; cdr3_nt: TGTGCCAGTCCCCGTTGGGGCCCATGTGTCTACAATGAGCAGTTCTTC